The entry below gives a single TCR beta chain sequence along with its context. Antigen unknown. This sample is drawn from a study of Ad26.COV2.S vaccination and SARS-CoV-2 variants. Here immunoSEQ multiplex PCR was the method, and the copy in TCRdb shows in-frame clones only, minus some. The sample shows about 98,000 clones, less than 85% of them seen only once. Overall study findings and caveats: The authors reported substantial breadth in spike-specific CD8+ and CD4+ T cell responses after vaccination. Breadth and depth estimates from TCRs may understate total T cell responses. Participants in the vaccine arm had higher spike-specific TCR breadth; placebo recipients had lower.

Per germline, CDR1 MDHEN and CDR2 SYDVKM. After removal of 2 bases from V and 2 bases from J, the junction contained 4 bases not matched to a gene. There are 15 residues in the CDR3. The rearrangement joins TRBV28 to TRBJ2-3; TRBD2 matches 7 bases. The sequencing used peripheral blood, collected after recovery from COVID-19. The TCR was taken from a human donor who had recovered from COVID-19. As DNA, the CDR3 is TGTGCCAGCAGTTTACCTAGCGGTATCACAGATACGCAGTATTTT. Protein sequence: CASSLPSGITDTQYF.